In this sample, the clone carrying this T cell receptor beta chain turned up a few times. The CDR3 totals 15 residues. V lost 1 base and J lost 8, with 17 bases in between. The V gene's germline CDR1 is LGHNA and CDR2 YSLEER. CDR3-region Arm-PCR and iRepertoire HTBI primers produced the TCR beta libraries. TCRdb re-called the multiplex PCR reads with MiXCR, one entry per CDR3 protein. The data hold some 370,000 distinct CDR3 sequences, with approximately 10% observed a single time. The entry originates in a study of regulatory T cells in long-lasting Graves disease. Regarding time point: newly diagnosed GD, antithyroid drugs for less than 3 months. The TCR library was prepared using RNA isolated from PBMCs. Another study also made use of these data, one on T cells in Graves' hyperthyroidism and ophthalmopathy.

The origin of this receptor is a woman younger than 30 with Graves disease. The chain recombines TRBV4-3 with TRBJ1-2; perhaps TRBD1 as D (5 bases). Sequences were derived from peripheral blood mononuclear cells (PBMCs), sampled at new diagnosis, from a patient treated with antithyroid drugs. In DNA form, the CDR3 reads TGCGCCAGCAGCCAAGTTGGGGCCCAGGGCGGGGGCTACACCTTC. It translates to CASSQVGAQGGGYTF.